This T cell receptor beta chain is from a study of CD8 T cells in ankylosing spondylitis. General study results and limits: In reactive arthritis synovial fluid and blood, some motif variants had been reported before. Among TCR beta sequences, a motif of 7 to 9 highly homologous variants appeared characteristic of ankylosing spondylitis blood. The authors reported significant enrichment of disease-linked clones in matched ankylosing spondylitis synovial fluid. A CD8+ phenotype characterized the disease-linked clones, which were relatively rare in peripheral blood.

Researchers built TCR beta libraries using quantitative 5'-RACE with molecular barcodes. TCRdb recomputed calls from the 5' RACE reads with MiXCR, one row per CDR3 protein. The sample lists approximately 550,000 distinct CDR3 sequences, 12% occurring once. As regards this clonotype: Its antigen is undetermined.

The material sequenced was blood, either unsorted or a sorted T cell fraction (not recorded which). The sequence came from a male donor with ankylosing spondylitis.

CDR3 DNA: TGCAGTGCTAGAGTGAGGCAGGGGGTTGGTGTTTTCTTT. Translated, it gives CSARVRQGVGVFF. The chain carries TRBV20-1 and TRBJ1-1, with 7 bases lining up with TRBD1. The CDR3 loop spans 13 amino acids. Germline CDR1 DFQATT, CDR2 SNEGSKA (reference sequence). Germline trimming cut 1 base from V and 13 bases from J; bases unmatched to any gene: 12.